This TCR beta chain originates from a study of T cell responses to AZD1222 COVID-19 vaccine. Study results and limitations: Compared with day 0, the breadth and depth of the Spike-specific TCR repertoire rose significantly after two doses of AZD1222. A mostly white British donor set with more females was recruited, and clonal diversity was possibly underestimated. Variant regions that are unmutated are reportedly the target of nearly half of spike-specific TCRs. Vaccine-related CD4 TCRs covered spike, predominating at 160-218 and 743-854.

V lost 3 bases and J lost 3, with 21 bases in between. Germline V gene sequence: CDR1 MNHEY, CDR2 SMNVEV (reference sequence). This CDR3 is built from 17 residues. This clone was detected only once. Antigen: not known. Generated by immunoSEQ multiplex PCR, the TCRdb table keeps only in-frame clones and is missing some. This sample has over 100,000 clones, with approximately 91% found just once. Source: peripheral blood, taken on day 0 of AZD1222 vaccination. This receptor was identified in an adult in good health. This chain connects TRBV27 to TRBJ2-7; tentatively, D is TRBD1 (5 bases). The CDR3 DNA follows: TGTGCCAGCAGTTTTAAGGGTCCCGGACATATGAACTACGAGCAGTACTTC. Its protein product is CASSFKGPGHMNYEQYF.